A selection of T cell receptor beta chains follows, all from one sample in a study of blood T cell repertoires in COVID-19. TCRdb's table, derived via immunoSEQ multiplex PCR, lists solely in-frame clones and lacks some. The sample yields some 220,000 clones, around three quarters seen once. The source material was peripheral blood. These receptors were taken from a woman between 65 and 79 years old with acute or convalescent COVID-19. Each CDR3 is given with its conserved first and last residue. A D gene is named only where the DNA matches it firmly. Size is omitted from some rows. Given values are once, few, many or a class for expanded clones.

TRBV19	TRBD1	TRBJ2-6	.	TGTGCCAGTAGCGTAGGGACAGGGAGGGCTGGGGCCAACGTCCTGACTTTC	CASSVGTGRAGANVLTF
TRBV14	TRBD1	TRBJ2-1	.	TGTGCCAGCAGCTCGACAGGGGCGACCTACAATGAGCAGTTCTTC	CASSSTGATYNEQFF
TRBV5-1	.	TRBJ1-2	.	TGCGCCAGCAGCTTGTATGGTTGGAGCAGCTATGGCTACACCTTC	CASSLYGWSSYGYTF
TRBV20-1	.	TRBJ1-1	.	TGCAGTGCTTTCAAGAACACTGAAGCTTTCTTT	CSAFKNTEAFF
TRBV19	.	TRBJ1-5	.	TGTGCCAGTAGTATACAGGGCAACGTGCCAGGTCAGCCCCAGCATTTT	CASSIQGNVPGQPQHF
TRBV7-9	TRBD1	TRBJ2-1	.	TGTGCCAGCAGCTCCGGGACAGGGGTGTATACGCAGTTCTTC	CASSSGTGVYTQFF
TRBV6-5	.	TRBJ2-6	.	TGTGCCAGCAGTACAGGGCCTGGGGCCAACGTCCTGACTTTC	CASSTGPGANVLTF
TRBV12-3/TRBV12-4	.	TRBJ2-4	.	TGTGCCAGCAGTTTTGGGCTCAACATTCAGTACTTC	CASSFGLNIQYF
TRBV2	.	TRBJ2-7	.	TGTGCCAGCAGTGGGGACACCCCTGAGCAGTACTTC	CASSGDTPEQYF
TRBV2	.	TRBJ2-3	.	TGTGCCAGCAGCGCACTAGGCCCAGATACGCAGTATTTT	CASSALGPDTQYF
TRBV5-1	TRBD1	TRBJ1-1	.	TGCGCCAGCAGCACTCGACAGGGCTCTAACACTGAAGCTTTCTTT	CASSTRQGSNTEAFF
TRBV19	TRBD1	TRBJ1-3	.	TGTGCCAGTAGTCCGGGACAGGGGGCAAACACCATATATTTT	CASSPGQGANTIYF
TRBV29-1	.	TRBJ2-5	.	TGCAGCGTTGAAGGAGGGCAAGGAGAGACCCAGTACTTC	CSVEGGQGETQYF
TRBV6-5	TRBD1	TRBJ1-4	.	TGTGCCAGCAGTTCGGGACAGGATGAAAAACTGTTTTTT	CASSSGQDEKLFF
TRBV7-9	TRBD1	TRBJ2-2	.	TGTGCCAGCAGCTTATTCCAGGGGGTAGGGGAGCTGTTTTTT	CASSLFQGVGELFF
TRBV9	.	TRBJ2-3	.	TGTGCCACCTCTAGGGGTCAAGGGCCAGATACGCAGTATTTT	CATSRGQGPDTQYF
TRBV29-1	TRBD1	TRBJ1-2	once	TGCAGCGCCTATAACTCCCAGGGGGACCCTAACTATGGCTACACCTTC	CSAYNSQGDPNYGYTF
TRBV5-6	.	TRBJ2-7	.	TGTGCCAGCAGCTTGGGTTGGGGAGCGGGCACCTACGAGCAGTACTTC	CASSLGWGAGTYEQYF
TRBV6-1	TRBD1	TRBJ1-6	once	TGTGCCAGCAGTGAGACCACAGGGGGCTGGGGGCCGGGCTCACCCCTCCACTTT	CASSETTGGWGPGSPLHF
TRBV9	TRBD2	TRBJ2-5	.	TGTGCCAGCAGCGTAGGTAGCGGGTACGAGACCCAGTACTTC	CASSVGSGYETQYF
TRBV11-3	TRBD2	TRBJ2-7	.	TGTGCCAGCAGCTTCACCGGGGGGGATGAGCAGTACTTC	CASSFTGGDEQYF
TRBV18	TRBD1	TRBJ1-1	few	TGTGCCAGCTCCGCCGGGCCAGGGGGTCGCACTGAAGCTTTCTTT	CASSAGPGGRTEAFF
TRBV18	TRBD2	TRBJ2-4	.	TGTGCCAGCTCACCAGGACTAGCGGGGGGTTGGAACATTCAGTACTTC	CASSPGLAGGWNIQYF
TRBV19	TRBD2	TRBJ2-5	.	TGTGCCAGTAGTATAACGGCTAGCGGGTACTCAGGGACCCAGTACTTC	CASSITASGYSGTQYF
TRBV29-1	.	TRBJ1-1	.	TGCAGCGTTACAACAGGGACTGAAGCTTTCTTT	CSVTTGTEAFF
TRBV7-8	TRBD2	TRBJ2-1	.	TGTGCCAGCACGGGTGGGACCCTCCAGCGGGGTGAGCAGTTCTTC	CASTGGTLQRGEQFF
TRBV30	TRBD2	TRBJ2-1	.	TGTGCCTGGAGTGTCCTTAGCGGGAACAATGAGCAGTTCTTC	CAWSVLSGNNEQFF
TRBV2	.	TRBJ2-2	.	TGTGCCAGCAGTGCACAGGGAGGGACCGGGGAGCTGTTTTTT	CASSAQGGTGELFF
TRBV11-3	.	TRBJ2-3	.	TGTGCCAGCAGCCTTGAACAGCCAGATACGCAGTATTTT	CASSLEQPDTQYF
TRBV11-2	.	TRBJ2-7	.	TGTGCCAGCAGCTTAGTTCTCGGGAAGAGCGAGCAGTACTTC	CASSLVLGKSEQYF
TRBV11-3	TRBD2	TRBJ2-1	.	TGTGCCAGCAGCTTAGCGGGGGGGCGGGCGAGTGAGCAGTTCTTC	CASSLAGGRASEQFF
TRBV9	.	TRBJ1-5	.	TGTGCCAGCAGCCCAGGGGACGGCCAGCCCCAGCATTTT	CASSPGDGQPQHF
TRBV6-5	TRBD1	TRBJ2-7	.	TGTGCCAGCATGGACAGGGAGGTCGGCTACGAGCAGTACTTC	CASMDREVGYEQYF
TRBV5-4	TRBD2	TRBJ2-5	.	TGTGCCAGCAGCTCGGGACTAGCGGGGGAAGAGACCCAGTACTTC	CASSSGLAGEETQYF
TRBV4-2	TRBD2	TRBJ2-3	.	TGTGCCAGCAGCCACACTAGCGGGGGGGAAGGAAGCACAGATACGCAGTATTTT	CASSHTSGGEGSTDTQYF
TRBV28	TRBD1	TRBJ2-3	.	TGTGCCAGCAGTGACGGGACAGGGTCAGATACGCAGTATTTT	CASSDGTGSDTQYF
TRBV5-1	TRBD1	TRBJ1-1	.	TGCGCCAGCAGACTGGACAGGGGGAACACTGAAGCTTTCTTT	CASRLDRGNTEAFF
TRBV25-1	TRBD1	TRBJ1-1	.	TGTGCCAGCAGTGATCTAGGGGACAGGGGTAGGAATGAAGCTTTCTTT	CASSDLGDRGRNEAFF
TRBV11-3	TRBD2	TRBJ2-5	.	TGTGCCAGCAGCCCTAGCGGGGGTGGGTGGGAGACCCAGTACTTC	CASSPSGGGWETQYF
TRBV21-1	.	TRBJ2-5	.	TGTGCCTGCTCCGGGGGGTCCAAAGAGACCCAGTACTTC	CACSGGSKETQYF
TRBV6-5	.	TRBJ1-6	.	TGTGCCAGCAGTCCCGACAGGATTAATTCACCCCTCCACTTT	CASSPDRINSPLHF
TRBV4-1	TRBD2	TRBJ2-2	.	TGCGCCAGCAGCCAATCTGGTCGGGGGGGCCTTGGGGCCGGGGAGCTGTTTTTT	CASSQSGRGGLGAGELFF
TRBV7-3	.	TRBJ2-2	.	TGTGCCAGCAGCTCAAACCAGTACGGGGAGCTGTTTTTT	CASSSNQYGELFF
TRBV3-1/TRBV3-2	.	TRBJ1-2	few	TGTGCCAGCAGCCAAGACGGGACTAAAGGTGGCTACACCTTC	CASSQDGTKGGYTF